The sequence of this T cell receptor (beta chain) was determined in a study of T cell clonality in common variable immunodeficiency. General study points: CVID subjects had higher TCRbeta clonality than healthy controls, most marked in about a third. Reportedly, TCR beta sequences from common variable immunodeficiency showed fewer deletions and N-nucleotide insertions.

CDR3 size: 15 residues. The germline V and J ends were trimmed by 1 base and 1 base, with 11 bases remaining between them. Per the germline V gene, CDR1 is DFQATT and CDR2 is SNEGSKA (reference sequence). For at least one year, all CVID subjects received replacement immunoglobulin. Each donor provided 5 to 8 ml of heparinized whole blood. This clone has at least ten counts. The antigen remains undetermined. The read terminates 3 residues ahead of where the CDR3 ends, so the germline J gene completes it. TCRdb's copy holds only in-frame clones and misses some; the assay was immunoSEQ multiplex PCR. This sample comprises more than 20,000 clones, none seen once only.

This clonotype was obtained from a human donor with common variable immunodeficiency. The gene calls are TRBV20-1 and TRBJ1-5, with D perhaps matching TRBD1 (5 bases). Sequenced sample: peripheral blood mononuclear cells. The part of the CDR3 DNA that was read is TGCAGTGCTAGAGTTGTGGGGGGGAGCAATCAGCCC. Protein product: CSARVVGGSNQP. The complete CDR3 protein is CSARVVGGSNQPQHF.